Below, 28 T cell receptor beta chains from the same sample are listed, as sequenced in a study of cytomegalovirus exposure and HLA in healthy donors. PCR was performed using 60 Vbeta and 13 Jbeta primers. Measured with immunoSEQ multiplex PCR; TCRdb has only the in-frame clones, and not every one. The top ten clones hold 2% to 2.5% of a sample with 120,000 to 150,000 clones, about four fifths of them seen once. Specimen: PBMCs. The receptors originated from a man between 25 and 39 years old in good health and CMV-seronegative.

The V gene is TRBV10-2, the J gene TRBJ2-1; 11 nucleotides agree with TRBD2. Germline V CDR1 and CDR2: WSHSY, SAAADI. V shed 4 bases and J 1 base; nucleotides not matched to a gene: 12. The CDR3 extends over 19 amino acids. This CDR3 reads CASSAKKGLAERSYNEQFF. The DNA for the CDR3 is TGCGCCAGCAGTGCGAAAAAGGGACTAGCGGAAAGGTCCTACAATGAGCAGTTCTTC.

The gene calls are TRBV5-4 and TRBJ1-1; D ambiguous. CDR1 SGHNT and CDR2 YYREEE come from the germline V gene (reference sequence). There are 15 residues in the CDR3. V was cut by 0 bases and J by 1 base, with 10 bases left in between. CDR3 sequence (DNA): TGTGCCAGCAGCTTGGCCGGGGTCTGGAACACTGAAGCTTTCTTT. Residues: CASSLAGVWNTEAFF.

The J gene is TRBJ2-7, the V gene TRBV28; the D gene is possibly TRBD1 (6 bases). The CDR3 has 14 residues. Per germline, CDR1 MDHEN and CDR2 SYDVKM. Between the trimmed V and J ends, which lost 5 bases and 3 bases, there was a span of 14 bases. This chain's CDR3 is CASSPPDRSYEQYF. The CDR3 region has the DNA TGTGCCAGCAGTCCTCCGGACAGAAGCTACGAGCAGTACTTC.

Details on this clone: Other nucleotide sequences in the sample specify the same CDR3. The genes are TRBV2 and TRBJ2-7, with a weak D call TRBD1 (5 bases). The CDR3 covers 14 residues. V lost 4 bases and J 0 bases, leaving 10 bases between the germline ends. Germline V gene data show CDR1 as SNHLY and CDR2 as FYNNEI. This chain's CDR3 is CASSAQGSSYEQYF. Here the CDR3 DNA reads TGTGCCAGCAGTGCCCAGGGAAGCTCCTACGAGCAGTACTTC.

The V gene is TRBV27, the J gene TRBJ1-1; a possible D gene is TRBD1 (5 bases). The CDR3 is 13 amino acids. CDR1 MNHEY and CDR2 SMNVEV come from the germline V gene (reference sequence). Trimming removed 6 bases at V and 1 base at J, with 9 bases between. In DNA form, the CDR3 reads TGTGCCAGCAGAAAGGGGCCGAACACTGAAGCTTTCTTT. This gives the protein CASRKGPNTEAFF.

CDR3 DNA: TGTGCCAGCAGTGGGACAGGCCAGGGCCGAGGTAGGGAGACCCAGTACTTC. Translation: CASSGTGQGRGRETQYF. The chain uses TRBV25-1 and TRBJ2-5; 7 nucleotides align to TRBD1. Losses at the gene ends were 4 bases for V and 5 bases for J; bases not matched to a gene: 16. Germline-derived CDR1 and CDR2 are MGHDK and SYGVNS. The CDR3 spans 17 residues.

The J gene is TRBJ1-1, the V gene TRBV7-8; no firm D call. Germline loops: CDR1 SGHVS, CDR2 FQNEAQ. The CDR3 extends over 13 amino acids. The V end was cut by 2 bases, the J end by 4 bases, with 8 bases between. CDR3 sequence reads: CASSLTGSTEAFF. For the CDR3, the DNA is TGTGCCAGCAGCTTAACTGGTAGCACTGAAGCTTTCTTT.

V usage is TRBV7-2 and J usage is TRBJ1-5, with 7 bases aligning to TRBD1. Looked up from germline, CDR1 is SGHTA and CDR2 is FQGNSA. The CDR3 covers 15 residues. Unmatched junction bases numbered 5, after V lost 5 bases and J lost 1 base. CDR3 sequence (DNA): TGTGCCAGCAGCCCCACGGGACAGAGCAATCAGCCCCAGCATTTT. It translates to CASSPTGQSNQPQHF.

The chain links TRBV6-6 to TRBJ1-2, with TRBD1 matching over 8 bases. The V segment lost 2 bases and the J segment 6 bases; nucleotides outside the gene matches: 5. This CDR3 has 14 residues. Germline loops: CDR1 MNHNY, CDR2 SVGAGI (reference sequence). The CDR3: CASSYTLTGDGYTF. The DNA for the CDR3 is TGTGCCAGCAGTTACACTTTGACAGGGGATGGCTACACCTTC.

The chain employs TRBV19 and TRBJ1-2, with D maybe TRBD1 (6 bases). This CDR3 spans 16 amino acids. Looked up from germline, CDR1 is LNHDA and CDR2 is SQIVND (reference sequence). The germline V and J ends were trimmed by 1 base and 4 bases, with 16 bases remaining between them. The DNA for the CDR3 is TGTGCCAGTAGTATAGCCGGACAGCCCCGGAGCTATGGCTACACCTTC. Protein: CASSIAGQPRSYGYTF.

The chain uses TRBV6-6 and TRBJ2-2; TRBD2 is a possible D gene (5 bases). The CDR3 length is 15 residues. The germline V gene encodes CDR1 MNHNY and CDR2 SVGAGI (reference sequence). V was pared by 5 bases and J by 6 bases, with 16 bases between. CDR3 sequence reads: CASSRGEGKAGELFF. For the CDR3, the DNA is TGTGCCAGCAGTCGTGGCGAGGGTAAAGCCGGGGAGCTGTTTTTT.

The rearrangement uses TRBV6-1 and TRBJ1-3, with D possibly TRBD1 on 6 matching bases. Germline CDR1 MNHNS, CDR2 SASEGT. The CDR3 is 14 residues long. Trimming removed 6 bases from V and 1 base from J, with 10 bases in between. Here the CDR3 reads CASRGQLSGNTIYF. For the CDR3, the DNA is TGTGCCAGCAGAGGACAGTTATCTGGAAACACCATATATTTT.

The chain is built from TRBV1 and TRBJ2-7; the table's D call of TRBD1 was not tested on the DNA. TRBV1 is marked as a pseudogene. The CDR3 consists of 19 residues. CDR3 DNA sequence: TGCACCAGCAGCCAAACCGGGACAGGGGTTTCGGGAGTGGAGTACGAGCAGTACTTC. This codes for CTSSQTGTGVSGVEYEQYF.

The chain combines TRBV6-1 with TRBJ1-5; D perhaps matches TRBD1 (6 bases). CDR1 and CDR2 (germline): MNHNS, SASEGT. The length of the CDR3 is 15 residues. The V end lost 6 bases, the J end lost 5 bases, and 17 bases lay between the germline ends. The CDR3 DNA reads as TGTGCCAGCAGGCGGGGGGCAGGTACGGATCAGCCCCAGCATTTT. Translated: CASRRGAGTDQPQHF.

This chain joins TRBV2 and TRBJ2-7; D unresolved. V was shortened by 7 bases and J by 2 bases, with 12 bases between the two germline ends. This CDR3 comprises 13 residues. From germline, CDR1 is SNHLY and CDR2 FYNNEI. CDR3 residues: CASKNRYTYEQYF. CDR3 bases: TGTGCCAGCAAGAATCGCTATACCTACGAGCAGTACTTC.

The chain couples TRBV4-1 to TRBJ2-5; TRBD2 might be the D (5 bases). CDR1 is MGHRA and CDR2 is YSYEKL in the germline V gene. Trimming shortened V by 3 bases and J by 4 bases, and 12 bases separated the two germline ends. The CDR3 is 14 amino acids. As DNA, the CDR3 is TGCGCCAGCAGCCATTCGGACTTGGGAGAGACCCAGTACTTC. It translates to CASSHSDLGETQYF.

CDR3 in amino acids: CASSSSTSGSQETQYF. The CDR3 DNA reads as TGTGCCAGCAGCTCCTCGACTAGCGGCTCCCAAGAGACCCAGTACTTC. The chain links TRBV5-4 to TRBJ2-5; 9 bases map to TRBD2. J gave up 1 base and V 3 bases, and 7 bases lay outside the gene matches. CDR3 length: 16 residues. Germline V lookup: CDR1 SGHNT, CDR2 YYREEE (reference sequence).

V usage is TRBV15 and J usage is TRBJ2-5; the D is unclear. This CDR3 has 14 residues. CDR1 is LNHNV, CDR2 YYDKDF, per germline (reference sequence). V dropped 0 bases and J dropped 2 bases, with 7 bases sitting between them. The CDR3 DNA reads TGTGCCACCAGCAGAGATCGTATACAAGAGACCCAGTACTTC. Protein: CATSRDRIQETQYF.

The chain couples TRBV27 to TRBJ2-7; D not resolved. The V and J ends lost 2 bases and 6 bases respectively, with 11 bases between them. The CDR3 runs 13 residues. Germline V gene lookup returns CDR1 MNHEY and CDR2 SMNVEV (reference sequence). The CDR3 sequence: CASSLAPGLEQYF. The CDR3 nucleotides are TGTGCCAGCAGTTTAGCGCCAGGTCTCGAGCAGTACTTC.

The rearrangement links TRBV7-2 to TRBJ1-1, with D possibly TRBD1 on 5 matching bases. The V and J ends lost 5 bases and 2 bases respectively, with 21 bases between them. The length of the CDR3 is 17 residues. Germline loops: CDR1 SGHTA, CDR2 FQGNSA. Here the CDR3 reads CASSPYPSTVANTEAFF. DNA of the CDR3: TGTGCCAGCAGCCCCTATCCCTCGACAGTAGCTAACACTGAAGCTTTCTTT.

CDR3 residues: CASSDTAGYDEQFF. DNA of the CDR3: TGTGCCAGCAGCGACACTGCAGGGTACGATGAGCAGTTCTTC. The chain recombines TRBV5-4 with TRBJ2-1; possible D gene TRBD1, 5 bases. The CDR3 extends over 14 amino acids. The V and J ends lost 4 bases and 8 bases respectively, with 16 bases between them. Germline values: CDR1 SGHNT, CDR2 YYREEE (reference sequence).

CDR3 nucleotide sequence: TGTGCCAGCAGTCCAGGGGGGCGGGGTACCCAGTACTTC. This codes for CASSPGGRGTQYF. This chain joins TRBV28 and TRBJ2-5; D is perhaps TRBD1 (7 bases). This CDR3 contains 13 residues. The germline V and J ends were trimmed by 5 bases and 8 bases, with 15 bases remaining between them. Germline CDR1 MDHEN, CDR2 SYDVKM.

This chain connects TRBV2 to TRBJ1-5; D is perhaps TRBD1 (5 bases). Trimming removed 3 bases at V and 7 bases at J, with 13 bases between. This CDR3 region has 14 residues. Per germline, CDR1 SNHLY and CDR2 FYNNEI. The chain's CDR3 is CASSESTARQPQHF. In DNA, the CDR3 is TGTGCCAGCAGTGAGTCGACAGCGAGACAGCCCCAGCATTTT. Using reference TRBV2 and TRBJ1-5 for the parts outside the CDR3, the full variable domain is EPEVTQTPSHQVTQMGQEVILRCVPISNHLYFYWYRQILGQKVEFLVSFYNNEISEKSEIFDDQFSVERPDGSNFTLKIRSTKLEDSAMYFCASSESTARQPQHFGDGTRLSIL.

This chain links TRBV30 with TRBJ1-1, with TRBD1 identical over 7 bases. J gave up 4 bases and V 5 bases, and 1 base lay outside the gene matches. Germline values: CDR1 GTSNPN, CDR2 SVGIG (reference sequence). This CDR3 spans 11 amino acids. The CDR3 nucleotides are TGTGCCTGGGACAGGGTCACTGAAGCTTTCTTT. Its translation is CAWDRVTEAFF.

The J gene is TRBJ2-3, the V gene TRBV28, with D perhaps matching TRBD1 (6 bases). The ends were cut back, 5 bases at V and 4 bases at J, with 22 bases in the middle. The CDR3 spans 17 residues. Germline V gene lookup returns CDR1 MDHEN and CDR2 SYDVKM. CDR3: CASSALGASPPADTQYF. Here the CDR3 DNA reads TGTGCCAGCAGTGCTCTGGGGGCGTCTCCCCCCGCAGATACGCAGTATTTT.

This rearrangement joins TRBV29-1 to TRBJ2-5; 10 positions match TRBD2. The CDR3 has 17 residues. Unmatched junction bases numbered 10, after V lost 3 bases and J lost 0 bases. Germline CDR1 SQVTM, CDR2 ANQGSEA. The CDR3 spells CSVDGLAGGKYQETQYF. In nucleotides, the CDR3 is TGCAGCGTTGATGGTTTAGCGGGGGGCAAGTACCAAGAGACCCAGTACTTC. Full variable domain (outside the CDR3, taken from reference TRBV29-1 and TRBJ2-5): SAVISQKPSRDICQRGTSLTIQCQVDSQVTMMFWYRQQPGQSLTLIATANQGSEATYESGFVIDKFPISRPNLTFSTLTVSNMSPEDSSIYLCSVDGLAGGKYQETQYFGPGTRLLVL.

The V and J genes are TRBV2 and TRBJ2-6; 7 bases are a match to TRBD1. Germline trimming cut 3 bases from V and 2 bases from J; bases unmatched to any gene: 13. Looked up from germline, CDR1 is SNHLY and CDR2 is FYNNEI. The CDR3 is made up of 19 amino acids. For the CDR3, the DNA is TGTGCCAGCAGTGACTTAGATGTCAGGGGGTTAGCTGGGGCCAACGTCCTGACTTTC. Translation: CASSDLDVRGLAGANVLTF.

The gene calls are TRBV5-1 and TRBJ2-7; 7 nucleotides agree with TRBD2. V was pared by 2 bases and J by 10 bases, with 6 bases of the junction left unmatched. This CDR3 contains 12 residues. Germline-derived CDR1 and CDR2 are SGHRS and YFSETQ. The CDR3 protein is CASSFGTTEQYF. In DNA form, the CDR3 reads TGCGCCAGCAGCTTTGGGACTACCGAACAGTACTTC.